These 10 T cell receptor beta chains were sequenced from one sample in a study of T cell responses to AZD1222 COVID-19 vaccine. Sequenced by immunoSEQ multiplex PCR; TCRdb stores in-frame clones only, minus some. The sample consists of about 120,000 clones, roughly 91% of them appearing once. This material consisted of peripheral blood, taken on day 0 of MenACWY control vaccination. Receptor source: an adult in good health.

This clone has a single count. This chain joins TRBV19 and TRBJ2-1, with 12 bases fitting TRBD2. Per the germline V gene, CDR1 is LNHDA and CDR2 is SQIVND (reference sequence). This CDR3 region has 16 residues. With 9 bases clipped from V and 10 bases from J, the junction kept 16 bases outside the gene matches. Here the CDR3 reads CASSLDRASGRGEQFF. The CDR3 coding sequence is TGTGCCAGCAGCCTTGATCGGGCTAGCGGGAGGGGAGAGCAGTTCTTC. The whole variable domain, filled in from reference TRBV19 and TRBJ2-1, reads DGGITQSPKYLFRKEGQNVTLSCEQNLNHDAMYWYRQDPGQGLRLIYYSQIVNDFQKGDIAEGYSVSREKKESFPLTVTSAQKNPTAFYLCASSLDRASGRGEQFFGPGTRLTVL.

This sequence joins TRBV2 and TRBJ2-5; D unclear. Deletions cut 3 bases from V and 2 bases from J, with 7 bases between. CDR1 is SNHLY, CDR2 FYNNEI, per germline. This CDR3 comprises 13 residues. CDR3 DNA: TGTGCCAGCAGTGATGGTTGGCAAGAGACCCAGTACTTC. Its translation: CASSDGWQETQYF.

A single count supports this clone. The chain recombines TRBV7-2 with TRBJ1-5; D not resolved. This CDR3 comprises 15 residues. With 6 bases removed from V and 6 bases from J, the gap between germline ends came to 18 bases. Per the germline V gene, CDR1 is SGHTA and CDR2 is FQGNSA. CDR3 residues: CASRPTANGGQPQHF. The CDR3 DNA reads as TGTGCCAGCAGGCCAACTGCCAACGGCGGTCAGCCCCAGCATTTT.

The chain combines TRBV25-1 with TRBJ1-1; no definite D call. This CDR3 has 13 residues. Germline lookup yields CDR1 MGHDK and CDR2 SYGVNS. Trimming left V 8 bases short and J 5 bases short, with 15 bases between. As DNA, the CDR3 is TGTGCCAGCTACGCCACGGGGAGAACTGAAGCTTTCTTT. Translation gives CASYATGRTEAFF.

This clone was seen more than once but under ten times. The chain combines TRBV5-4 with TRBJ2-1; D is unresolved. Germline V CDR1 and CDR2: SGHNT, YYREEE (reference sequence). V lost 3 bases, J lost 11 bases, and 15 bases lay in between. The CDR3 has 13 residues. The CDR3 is CASSSPLLEQQFF. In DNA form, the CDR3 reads TGTGCCAGCAGCTCTCCCCTGCTGGAACAGCAGTTCTTC.

CDR3 nucleotide sequence: TGTGCCAGCAGCTTAGTTTCAACGGGGGGGAACACGCAGTATTTT. It codes for CASSLVSTGGNTQYF. The V and J genes are TRBV11-3 and TRBJ2-3; TRBD2 agrees at 8 bases. Germline loops: CDR1 SGHNT, CDR2 YENEEA. V was pared by 1 base and J by 9 bases, with 9 bases of the junction left unmatched. The CDR3 runs to 15 residues.

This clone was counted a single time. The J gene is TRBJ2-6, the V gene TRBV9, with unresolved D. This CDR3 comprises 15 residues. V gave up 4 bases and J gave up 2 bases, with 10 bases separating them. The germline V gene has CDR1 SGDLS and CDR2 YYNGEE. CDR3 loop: CASSSESPGANVLTF. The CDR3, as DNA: TGTGCCAGCAGCAGCGAGAGCCCTGGGGCCAACGTCCTGACTTTC.

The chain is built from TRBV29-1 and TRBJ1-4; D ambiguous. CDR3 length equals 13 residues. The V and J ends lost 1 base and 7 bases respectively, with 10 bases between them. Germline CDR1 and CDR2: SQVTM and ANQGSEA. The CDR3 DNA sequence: TGCAGCGTTGAAGGTCCTTCGGGTGAAAAACTGTTTTTT. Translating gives CSVEGPSGEKLFF. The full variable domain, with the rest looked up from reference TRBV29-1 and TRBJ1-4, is SAVISQKPSRDICQRGTSLTIQCQVDSQVTMMFWYRQQPGQSLTLIATANQGSEATYESGFVIDKFPISRPNLTFSTLTVSNMSPEDSSIYLCSVEGPSGEKLFFGSGTQLSVL.

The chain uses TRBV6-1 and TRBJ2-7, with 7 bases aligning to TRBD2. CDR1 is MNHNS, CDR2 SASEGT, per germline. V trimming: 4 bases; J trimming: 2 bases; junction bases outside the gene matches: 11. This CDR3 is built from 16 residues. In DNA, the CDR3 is TGTGCCAGCAGTGGGGTGCGGGGGAGGGCCCCCTACGAGCAGTACTTC. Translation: CASSGVRGRAPYEQYF.

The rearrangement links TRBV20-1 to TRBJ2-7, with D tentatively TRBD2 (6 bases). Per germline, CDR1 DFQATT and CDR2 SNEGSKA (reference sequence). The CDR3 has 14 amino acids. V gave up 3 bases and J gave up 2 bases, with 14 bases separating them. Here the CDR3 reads CSASRGDSPYEQYF. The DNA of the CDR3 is TGCAGTGCTAGTCGTGGGGACTCCCCCTACGAGCAGTACTTC.